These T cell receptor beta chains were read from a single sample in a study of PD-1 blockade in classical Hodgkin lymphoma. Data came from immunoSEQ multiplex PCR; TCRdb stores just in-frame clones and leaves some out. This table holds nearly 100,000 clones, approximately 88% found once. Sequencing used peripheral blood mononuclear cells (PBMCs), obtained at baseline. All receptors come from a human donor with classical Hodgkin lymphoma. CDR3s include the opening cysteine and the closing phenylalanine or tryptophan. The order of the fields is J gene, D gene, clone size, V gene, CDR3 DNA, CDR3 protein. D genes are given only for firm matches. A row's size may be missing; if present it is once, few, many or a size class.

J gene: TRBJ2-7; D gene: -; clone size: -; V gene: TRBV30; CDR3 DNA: TGTGCCTGGGGAGGGGCATGGGGTGTCGAGTACTTC; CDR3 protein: CAWGGAWGVEYF
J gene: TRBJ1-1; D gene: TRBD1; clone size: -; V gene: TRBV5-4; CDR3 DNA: TGTGCCAGCAGCCATCCGGGACAGCTCAACACTGAAGCTTTCTTT; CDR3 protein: CASSHPGQLNTEAFF
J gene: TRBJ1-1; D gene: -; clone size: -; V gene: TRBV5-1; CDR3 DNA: TGCGCCAGCACCCCCTTAGGGGGGGGAATGGGGATCCCTGAAGCTTTCTTT; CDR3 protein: CASTPLGGGMGIPEAFF
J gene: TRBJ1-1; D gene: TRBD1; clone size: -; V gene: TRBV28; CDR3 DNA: TGTGCCAGCACTATATCGACAGGGGCGACGGGAAACACTGAAGCTTTCTTT; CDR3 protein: CASTISTGATGNTEAFF
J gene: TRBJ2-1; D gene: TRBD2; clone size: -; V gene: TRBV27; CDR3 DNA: TGTGCCAGCAGTCCCGGGACTAGCGGGAGAGTTGATGAGCAGTTCTTC; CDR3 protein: CASSPGTSGRVDEQFF
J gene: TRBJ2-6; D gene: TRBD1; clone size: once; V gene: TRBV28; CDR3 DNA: TGTGCCAGCGTTTCGGGGACAGCCAATTCTGGGGCCAACGTCCTGACTTTC; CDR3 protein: CASVSGTANSGANVLTF
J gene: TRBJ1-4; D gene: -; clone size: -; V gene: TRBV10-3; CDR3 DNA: TGTGCCATCAGTGAGTCGGCGGGGAATGAAAAACTGTTTTTT; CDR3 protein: CAISESAGNEKLFF
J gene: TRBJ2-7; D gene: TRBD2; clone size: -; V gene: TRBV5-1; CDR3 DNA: TGCGCCAGCAGCCGGGGACTAGCGGGCCCCTACGAGCAGTACTTC; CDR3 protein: CASSRGLAGPYEQYF
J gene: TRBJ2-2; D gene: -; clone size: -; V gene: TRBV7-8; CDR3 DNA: TGTGCCAGCAGCTCCCCGAGGGGAGGTAGTCGCACCGGGGAGCTGTTTTTT; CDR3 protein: CASSSPRGGSRTGELFF
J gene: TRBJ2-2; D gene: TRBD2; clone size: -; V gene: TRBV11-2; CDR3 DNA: TGTGCCAGCAGCTCCACCCTACTAGCGACCGGGGAGCTGTTTTTT; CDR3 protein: CASSSTLLATGELFF